A single sample is the source of the 7 T cell receptor beta chains below, sequenced in a study of OX40 agonist ivuxolimab in advanced cancers. The library was prepared using the immunoSEQ multiplex PCR assay. TCRdb re-hosts the immuneACCESS table, in-frame sequences only. Its copies lack some clones; in the studies checked, an unresolved V gene accounts for under half of them, and the cause for the rest is not known. The sample table holds about 27,000 clones, of which roughly 85% were seen once. The ten top clones hold almost 50% of the sample. The sequencing here drew on CD4+ or CD8+ T cells sorted from blood, taken in a trial of the OX40 agonist ivuxolimab. All receptors come from an adult with an advanced solid tumor such as melanoma, head and neck, liver or kidney cancer.

A single count supports this clone. The chain combines TRBV20-1 with TRBJ1-5; D unclear. Trimming took 6 bases from V and 2 from J, leaving 5 bases between them. Germline CDR1 reads DFQATT; CDR2 reads SNEGSKA (reference sequence). The length of the CDR3 is 11 residues. The CDR3 nucleotides read TGCAGTGCCGCGGGCAATCAGCCCCAGCATTTT. Translated: CSAAGNQPQHF.

The chain employs TRBV28 and TRBJ1-5; D uncertain. The length of the CDR3 is 18 residues. The V end lost 4 bases, the J end lost 0 bases, and 19 bases lay between the germline ends. Per the germline V gene, CDR1 is MDHEN and CDR2 is SYDVKM. CDR3 protein: CASSYVGSRSYSNQPQHF. For the CDR3, the DNA is TGTGCCAGCAGTTATGTTGGTTCGAGATCCTATAGCAATCAGCCCCAGCATTTT.

The count of this clone is one. This chain joins TRBV2 and TRBJ1-3; no definite D call. Germline V gives CDR1 SNHLY, CDR2 FYNNEI. V was pared by 2 bases and J by 7 bases, with 0 bases between. The length of the CDR3 is 10 residues. The CDR3: CASSENTIYF. The CDR3 DNA reads TGTGCCAGCAGTGAAAACACCATATATTTT.

The chain links TRBV4-1 to TRBJ2-3; D assignment may be TRBD1 or TRBD2 (5 bases each). The V and J ends lost 3 bases and 1 base respectively, with 11 bases between them. The CDR3 covers 15 residues. Per the germline V gene, CDR1 is MGHRA and CDR2 is YSYEKL. For the CDR3, the DNA is TGCGCCAGCAGCCAGTTCGGGGCCCGCACAGATACGCAGTATTTT. This sequence encodes CASSQFGARTDTQYF.

This rearrangement joins TRBV5-1 to TRBJ2-6; 11 bases agree with TRBD1. V dropped 4 bases and J dropped 0; count of bases not matched to a gene: 6. The CDR3 has 18 residues. Germline CDR1 and CDR2: SGHRS and YFSETQ. In nucleotides, the CDR3 is TGCGCCAGCAGCCTAACGGGACAGGGGGGCTCTGGGGCCAACGTCCTGACTTTC. This encodes CASSLTGQGGSGANVLTF.

The chain recombines TRBV5-4 with TRBJ2-7; tentative D call: TRBD2 (6 bases). The ends were cut back, 1 base at V and 4 bases at J, with 15 bases in the middle. This CDR3 comprises 15 residues. Germline CDR1 reads SGHNT; CDR2 reads YYREEE (reference sequence). CDR3 amino acids: CASSLWRGQGYEQYF. The CDR3 bases are TGTGCCAGCAGCTTGTGGAGGGGCCAAGGGTACGAGCAGTACTTC.

The chain is built from TRBV28 and TRBJ1-1; D perhaps matches TRBD1 (5 bases). Trimming took 5 bases from V and 4 from J, leaving 17 bases between them. Germline V gene data show CDR1 as MDHEN and CDR2 as SYDVKM. The CDR3 totals 15 residues. The CDR3, as DNA: TGTGCCAGCAGTGAGGACCCCGGGGGGGGCACTGAAGCTTTCTTT. Protein: CASSEDPGGGTEAFF.